These T cell receptor beta chains were read from a single sample in a study of identifying expanded T cells in peripheral blood. The repertoire was sequenced with immunoSEQ multiplex PCR; TCRdb's copy has only in-frame clones and lacks some. The sample yields 130,000 or so clones, around 84% seen once. The sample taken for sequencing was blood. These receptors were collected from a person aged 18 to 70 in good health. Each CDR3 is given with its conserved first and last residue. The order of the fields is clone size, J gene, V gene, D gene, CDR3 DNA, CDR3 protein. D genes are given only for firm matches. Not every row has a clone size; where given, it reads once, few, many or a size class.

clone size: -; J gene: TRBJ1-1; V gene: TRBV4-1; D gene: -; CDR3 DNA: TGCGCCAGCAGCCCTTCCTCGGTGGTGGCAGTGCCCACGAACACTGAAGCTTTCTTT; CDR3 protein: CASSPSSVVAVPTNTEAFF
clone size: -; J gene: TRBJ2-3; V gene: TRBV5-6; D gene: TRBD1; CDR3 DNA: TGTGCCAGCAGCTTGGGACGGGACAGCTACACAGATACGCAGTATTTT; CDR3 protein: CASSLGRDSYTDTQYF
clone size: few; J gene: TRBJ2-7; V gene: TRBV5-6; D gene: -; CDR3 DNA: TGTGCCAGCCGGTGGGGTAGGGAGGCCGGCGAGCAGTACTTC; CDR3 protein: CASRWGREAGEQYF
clone size: -; J gene: TRBJ2-3; V gene: TRBV6-1; D gene: TRBD1; CDR3 DNA: TGTGCCAGCCGCTGGGACAGGGGGGCGGGAGATACGCAGTATTTT; CDR3 protein: CASRWDRGAGDTQYF
clone size: once; J gene: TRBJ2-2; V gene: TRBV6-4; D gene: -; CDR3 DNA: TGTGCCAGCAGCGCATCCCCCTTGGGCACCGGGGAGCTGTTTTTT; CDR3 protein: CASSASPLGTGELFF
clone size: -; J gene: TRBJ1-2; V gene: TRBV28; D gene: -; CDR3 DNA: TGTGCCACCACCCTCCCGGGCTATGGCTACACCTTC; CDR3 protein: CATTLPGYGYTF
clone size: -; J gene: TRBJ1-4; V gene: TRBV7-9; D gene: -; CDR3 DNA: TGTGCCAGCAGCTTCCAACAGGAGGTTAATGAAAAACTGTTTTTT; CDR3 protein: CASSFQQEVNEKLFF
clone size: -; J gene: TRBJ2-7; V gene: TRBV19; D gene: TRBD1; CDR3 DNA: TGTGCCAGTAGTGCAGGGGGCCAATACGAGCAGTACTTC; CDR3 protein: CASSAGGQYEQYF
clone size: -; J gene: TRBJ1-2; V gene: TRBV4-1; D gene: TRBD1; CDR3 DNA: TGCGCCAGCAGCCAAGCCCGACAGGGAGGTCGATATGGCTACACCTTC; CDR3 protein: CASSQARQGGRYGYTF
clone size: -; J gene: TRBJ2-2; V gene: TRBV7-8; D gene: TRBD1; CDR3 DNA: TGTGCCAGCAGCTTAGCCCCGGACAGGGTCTCCGGGGAGCTGTTTTTT; CDR3 protein: CASSLAPDRVSGELFF